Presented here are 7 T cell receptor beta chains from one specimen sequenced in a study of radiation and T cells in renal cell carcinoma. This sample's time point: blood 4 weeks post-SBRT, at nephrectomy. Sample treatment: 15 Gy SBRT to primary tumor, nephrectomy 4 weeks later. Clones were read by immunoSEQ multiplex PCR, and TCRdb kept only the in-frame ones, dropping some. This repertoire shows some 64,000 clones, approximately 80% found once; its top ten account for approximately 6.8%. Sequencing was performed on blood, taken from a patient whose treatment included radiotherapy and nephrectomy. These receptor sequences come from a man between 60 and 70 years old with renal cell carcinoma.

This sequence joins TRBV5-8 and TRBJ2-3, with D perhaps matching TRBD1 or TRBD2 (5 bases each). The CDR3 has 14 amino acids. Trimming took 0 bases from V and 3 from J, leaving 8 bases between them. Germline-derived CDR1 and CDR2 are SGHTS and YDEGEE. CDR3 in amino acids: CASSLGDETDTQYF. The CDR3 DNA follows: TGTGCCAGCAGCTTGGGGGACGAAACAGATACGCAGTATTTT.

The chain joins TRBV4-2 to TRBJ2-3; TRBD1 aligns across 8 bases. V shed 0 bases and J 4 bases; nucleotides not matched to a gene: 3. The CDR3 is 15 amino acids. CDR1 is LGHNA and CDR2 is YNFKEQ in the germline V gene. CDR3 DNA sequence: TGTGCCAGCAGCCAAGAAGGACAGGGTGCAGATACGCAGTATTTT. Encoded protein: CASSQEGQGADTQYF.

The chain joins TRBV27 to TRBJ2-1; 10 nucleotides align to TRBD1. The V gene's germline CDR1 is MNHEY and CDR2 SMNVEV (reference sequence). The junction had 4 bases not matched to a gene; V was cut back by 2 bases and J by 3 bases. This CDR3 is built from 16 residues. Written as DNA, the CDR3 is TGTGCCAGCAGTTTAGTAGGGACAGGGGTCTACAATGAGCAGTTCTTC. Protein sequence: CASSLVGTGVYNEQFF.

CDR3 sequence reads: CSVRTGADPNTEAFF. Here the CDR3 DNA reads TGCAGCGTGCGGACAGGGGCCGACCCAAACACTGAAGCTTTCTTT. The V call is TRBV29-1, the J call TRBJ1-1; the match to TRBD1 covers 9 bases. The CDR3 totals 15 residues. Germline V gene sequence: CDR1 SQVTM, CDR2 ANQGSEA. Trimming cost V 6 bases and J 2 bases; bases outside gene matches: 10.

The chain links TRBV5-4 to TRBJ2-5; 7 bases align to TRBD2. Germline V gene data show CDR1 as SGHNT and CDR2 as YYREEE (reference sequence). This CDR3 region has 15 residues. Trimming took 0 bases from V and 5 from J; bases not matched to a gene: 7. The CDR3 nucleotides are TGTGCCAGCAGCTTGGCCGCGGCGGGAGATGAGACCCAGTACTTC. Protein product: CASSLAAAGDETQYF. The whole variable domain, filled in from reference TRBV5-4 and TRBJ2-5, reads ETGVTQSPTHLIKTRGQQVTLRCSSQSGHNTVSWYQQALGQGPQFIFQYYREEENGRGNFPPRFSGLQFPNYSSELNVNALELDDSALYLCASSLAAAGDETQYFGPGTRLLVL.

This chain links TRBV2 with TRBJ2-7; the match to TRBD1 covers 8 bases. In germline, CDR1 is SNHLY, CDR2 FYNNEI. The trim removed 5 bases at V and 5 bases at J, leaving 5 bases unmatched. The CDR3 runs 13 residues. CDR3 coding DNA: TGTGCCAGCAGTTGGACAGGGAGAAACGAGCAGTACTTC. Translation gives CASSWTGRNEQYF.

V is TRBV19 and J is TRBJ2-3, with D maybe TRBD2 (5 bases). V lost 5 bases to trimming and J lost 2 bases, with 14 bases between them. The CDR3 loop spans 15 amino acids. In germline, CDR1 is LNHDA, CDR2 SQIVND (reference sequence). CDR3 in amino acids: CASSGRARTTDTQYF. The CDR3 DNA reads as TGTGCCAGTAGTGGGCGGGCGCGAACCACAGATACGCAGTATTTT.